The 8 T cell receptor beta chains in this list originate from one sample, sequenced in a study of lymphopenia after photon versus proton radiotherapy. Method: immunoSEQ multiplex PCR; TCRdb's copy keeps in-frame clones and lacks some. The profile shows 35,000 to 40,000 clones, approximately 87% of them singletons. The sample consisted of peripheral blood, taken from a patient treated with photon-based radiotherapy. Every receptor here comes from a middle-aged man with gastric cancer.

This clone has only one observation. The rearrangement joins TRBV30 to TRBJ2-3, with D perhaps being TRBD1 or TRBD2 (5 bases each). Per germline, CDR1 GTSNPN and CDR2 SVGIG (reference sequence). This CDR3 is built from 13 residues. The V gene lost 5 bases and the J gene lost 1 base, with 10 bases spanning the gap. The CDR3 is CAWARGGTDTQYF. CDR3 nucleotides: TGTGCCTGGGCCAGAGGGGGCACAGATACGCAGTATTTT.

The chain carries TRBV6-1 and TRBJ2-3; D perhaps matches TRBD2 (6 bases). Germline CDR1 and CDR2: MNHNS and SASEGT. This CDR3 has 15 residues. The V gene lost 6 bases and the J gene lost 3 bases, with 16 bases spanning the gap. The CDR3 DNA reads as TGTGCCAGCAGCCTCTCTGCGGGAACGACAGATACGCAGTATTTT. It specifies CASSLSAGTTDTQYF.

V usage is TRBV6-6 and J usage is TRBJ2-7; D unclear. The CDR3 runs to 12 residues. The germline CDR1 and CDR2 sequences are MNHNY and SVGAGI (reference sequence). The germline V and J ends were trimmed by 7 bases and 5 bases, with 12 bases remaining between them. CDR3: CASNTGGDEQYF. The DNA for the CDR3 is TGTGCCAGCAACACGGGCGGCGACGAGCAGTACTTC.

The DNA for the CDR3 is TGTGCCAGCAGCTTAGTCGGAGACTGGACAGGGGATTGGAATGAGCAGTTCTTC. Residues: CASSLVGDWTGDWNEQFF. The gene calls are TRBV7-9 and TRBJ2-1, with 9 nucleotides matching TRBD1. The germline V gene has CDR1 SEHNR and CDR2 FQNEAQ (reference sequence). V lost 1 base, J lost 7 bases, and 14 bases stayed unmatched. The length of the CDR3 is 18 residues.

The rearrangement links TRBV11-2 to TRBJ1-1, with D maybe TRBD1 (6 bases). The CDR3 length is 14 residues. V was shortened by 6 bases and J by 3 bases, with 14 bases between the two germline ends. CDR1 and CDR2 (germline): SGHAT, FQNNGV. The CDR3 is CASSSDRTYTEAFF. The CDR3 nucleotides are TGTGCCAGCAGTTCAGACAGGACCTACACTGAAGCTTTCTTT.

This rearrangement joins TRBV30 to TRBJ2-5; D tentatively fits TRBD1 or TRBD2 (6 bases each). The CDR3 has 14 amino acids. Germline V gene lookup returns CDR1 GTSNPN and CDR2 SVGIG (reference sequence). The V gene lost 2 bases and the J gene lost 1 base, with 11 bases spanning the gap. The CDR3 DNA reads TGTGCCTGGAGTATCAGGGGAGGCCAAGAGACCCAGTACTTC. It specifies CAWSIRGGQETQYF.

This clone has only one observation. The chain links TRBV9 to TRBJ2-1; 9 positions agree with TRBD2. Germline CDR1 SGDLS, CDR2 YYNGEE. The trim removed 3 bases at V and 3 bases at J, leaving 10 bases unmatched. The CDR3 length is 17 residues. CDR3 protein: CASSAPGLAESYNEQFF. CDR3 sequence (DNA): TGTGCCAGCAGCGCCCCGGGACTAGCAGAGAGCTACAATGAGCAGTTCTTC.

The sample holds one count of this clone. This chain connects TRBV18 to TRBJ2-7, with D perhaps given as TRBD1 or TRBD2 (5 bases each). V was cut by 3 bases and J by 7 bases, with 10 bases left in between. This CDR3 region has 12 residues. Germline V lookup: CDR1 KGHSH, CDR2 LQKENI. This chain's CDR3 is CASSPVGTEQYF. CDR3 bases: TGTGCCAGCTCACCTGTAGGGACGGAGCAGTACTTC.